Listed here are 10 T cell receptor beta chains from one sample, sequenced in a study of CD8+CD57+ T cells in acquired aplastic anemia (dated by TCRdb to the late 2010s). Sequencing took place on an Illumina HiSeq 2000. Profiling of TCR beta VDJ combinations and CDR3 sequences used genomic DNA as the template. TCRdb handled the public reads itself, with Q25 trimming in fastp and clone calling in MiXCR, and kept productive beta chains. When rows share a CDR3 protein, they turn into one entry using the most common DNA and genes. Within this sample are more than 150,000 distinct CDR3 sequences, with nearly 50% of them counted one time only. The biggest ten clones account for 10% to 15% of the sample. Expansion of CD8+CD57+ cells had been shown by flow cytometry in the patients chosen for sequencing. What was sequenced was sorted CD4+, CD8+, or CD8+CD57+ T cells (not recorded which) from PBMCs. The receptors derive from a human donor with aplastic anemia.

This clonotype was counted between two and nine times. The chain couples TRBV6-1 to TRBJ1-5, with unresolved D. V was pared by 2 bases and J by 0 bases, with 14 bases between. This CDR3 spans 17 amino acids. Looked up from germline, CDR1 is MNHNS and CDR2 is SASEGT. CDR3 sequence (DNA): TGTGCCAGCAGTGAACTGAGTGGGCAGAATAGCAATCAGCCCCAGCATTTT. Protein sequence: CASSELSGQNSNQPQHF.

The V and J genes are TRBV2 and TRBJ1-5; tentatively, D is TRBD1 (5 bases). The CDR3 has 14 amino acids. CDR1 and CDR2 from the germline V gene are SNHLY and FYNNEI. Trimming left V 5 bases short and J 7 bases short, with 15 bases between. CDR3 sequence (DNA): TGTGCCAGCAGTACCCGGCAGGGTGACCAGCCCCAGCATTTT. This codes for CASSTRQGDQPQHF.

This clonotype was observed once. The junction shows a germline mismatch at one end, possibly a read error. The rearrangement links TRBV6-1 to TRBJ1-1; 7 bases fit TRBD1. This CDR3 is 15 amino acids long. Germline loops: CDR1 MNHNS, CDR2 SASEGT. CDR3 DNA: TGTGCCGGCAGCCCACCGGGGACAGTGAACACTGAAGCTTCCTTT. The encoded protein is CAGSPPGTVNTEASF.

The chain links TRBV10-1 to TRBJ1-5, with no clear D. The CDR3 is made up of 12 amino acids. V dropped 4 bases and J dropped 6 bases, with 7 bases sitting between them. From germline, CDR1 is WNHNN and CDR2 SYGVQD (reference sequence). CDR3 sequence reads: CASSAPGQPQHF. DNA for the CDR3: TGCGCCAGCAGTGCCCCGGGTCAGCCCCAGCATTTT.

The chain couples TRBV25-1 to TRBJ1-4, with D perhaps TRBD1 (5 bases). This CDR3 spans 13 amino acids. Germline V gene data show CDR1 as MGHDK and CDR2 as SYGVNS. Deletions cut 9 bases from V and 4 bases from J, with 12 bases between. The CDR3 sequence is CASSDRRNEKLFF. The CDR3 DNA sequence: TGTGCCAGTTCCGACAGACGTAATGAAAAACTGTTTTTT.

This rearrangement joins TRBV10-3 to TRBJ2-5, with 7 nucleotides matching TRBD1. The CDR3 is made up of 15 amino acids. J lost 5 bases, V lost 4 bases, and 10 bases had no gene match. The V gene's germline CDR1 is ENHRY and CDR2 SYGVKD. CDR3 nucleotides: TGTGCCATCAGTGCCGATACAGGGGTCTGGGAGACCCAGTACTTC. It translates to CAISADTGVWETQYF.

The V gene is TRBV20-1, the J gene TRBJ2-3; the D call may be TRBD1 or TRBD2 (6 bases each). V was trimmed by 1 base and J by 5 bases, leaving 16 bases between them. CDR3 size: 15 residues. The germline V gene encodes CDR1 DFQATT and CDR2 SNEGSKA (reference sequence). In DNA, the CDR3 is TGCAGTGCTAGAGCCGCCCTCGGAGGGGGAGATACGCAGTATTTT. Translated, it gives CSARAALGGGDTQYF.

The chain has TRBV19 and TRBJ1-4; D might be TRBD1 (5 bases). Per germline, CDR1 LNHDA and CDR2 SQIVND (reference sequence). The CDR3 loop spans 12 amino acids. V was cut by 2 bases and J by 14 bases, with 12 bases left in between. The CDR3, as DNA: TGTGCCAGTAGTATATTAAACAGGAGGCTGTTTTTT. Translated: CASSILNRRLFF.

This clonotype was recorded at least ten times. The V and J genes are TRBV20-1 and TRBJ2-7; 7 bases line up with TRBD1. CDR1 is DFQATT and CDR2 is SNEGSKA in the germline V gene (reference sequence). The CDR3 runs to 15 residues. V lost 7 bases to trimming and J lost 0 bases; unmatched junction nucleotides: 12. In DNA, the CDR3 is TGCAGTGTTCCGGGACAGAGAAGGAGCTCCTACGAGCAGTACTTC. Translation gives CSVPGQRRSSYEQYF.

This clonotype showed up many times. The DNA for the CDR3 is TGCAGTGCGCACACGGGACACACATTAAAGGTAGATGAGCAGTACTTC. It translates to CSAHTGHTLKVDEQYF. The chain is built from TRBV20-1 and TRBJ2-7, with D perhaps matching TRBD1 (6 bases). The CDR3 has 16 residues. Germline V gene sequence: CDR1 DFQATT, CDR2 SNEGSKA (reference sequence). V gave up 6 bases and J gave up 7 bases, with 28 bases separating them.